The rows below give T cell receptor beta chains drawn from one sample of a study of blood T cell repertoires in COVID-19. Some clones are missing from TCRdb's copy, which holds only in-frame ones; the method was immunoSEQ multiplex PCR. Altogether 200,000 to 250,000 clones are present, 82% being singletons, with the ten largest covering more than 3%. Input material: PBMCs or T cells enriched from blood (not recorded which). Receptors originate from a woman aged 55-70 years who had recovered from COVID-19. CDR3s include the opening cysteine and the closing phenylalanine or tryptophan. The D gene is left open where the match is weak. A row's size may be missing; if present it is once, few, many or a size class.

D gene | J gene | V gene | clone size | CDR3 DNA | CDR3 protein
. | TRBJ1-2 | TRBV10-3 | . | TGTGCCATCAGTGGAGGTTTCGACTATGGCTACACCTTC | CAISGGFDYGYTF
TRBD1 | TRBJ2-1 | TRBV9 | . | TGTGCCAGCAGCGTAGGTGGGACAGGGAGCTCCTACAATGAGCAGTTCTTC | CASSVGGTGSSYNEQFF
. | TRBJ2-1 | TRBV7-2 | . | TGTGCCAGCACCTCCGCACAGAGCTCCTACAATGAGCAGTTCTTC | CASTSAQSSYNEQFF
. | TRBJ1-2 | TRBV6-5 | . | TGTGCCAGCAGCCCCAGGGATCCCTATGGCTACACCTTC | CASSPRDPYGYTF
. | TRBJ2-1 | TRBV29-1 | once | TGCAGCGTTGAATTGGGCCAGGGGGGCAATGAGCAGTTCTTC | CSVELGQGGNEQFF
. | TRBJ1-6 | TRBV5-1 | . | TGCGCCAGCAGCCTTGAGAATTCACCCCTCCACTTT | CASSLENSPLHF
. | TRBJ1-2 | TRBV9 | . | TGTGCCAGCAGCGTAGAAGGTAGGGGGACTAACTATGGCTACACCTTC | CASSVEGRGTNYGYTF
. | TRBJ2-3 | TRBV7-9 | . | TGTGCCAGCAGTTTTAAGCGCGGGGGCGCCACAGATACGCAGTATTTT | CASSFKRGGATDTQYF
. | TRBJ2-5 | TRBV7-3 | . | TGTGCCAGCAGCACACTCGGACTACCTCAAGAGACCCAGTACTTC | CASSTLGLPQETQYF
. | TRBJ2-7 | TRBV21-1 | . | TGTGCCAGCAGCAGGCCGGGACAGGGCGCGGAGCAGTACTTC | CASSRPGQGAEQYF
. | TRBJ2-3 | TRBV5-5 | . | TGTGCCAGCAGCTCGCTTAGTGCGGATACGCAGTATTTT | CASSSLSADTQYF
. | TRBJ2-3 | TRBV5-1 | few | TGCGCCAGCAGCCTGGACAGTAGCACAGATACGCAGTATTTT | CASSLDSSTDTQYF
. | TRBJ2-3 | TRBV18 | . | TGTGCCAGCTCACCGGGGCAATACCCAGATACGCAGTATTTT | CASSPGQYPDTQYF
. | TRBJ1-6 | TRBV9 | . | TGTGCCAGCAGCGGAACCGGGACCTACGGGGGTTCACCCCTCCACTTT | CASSGTGTYGGSPLHF
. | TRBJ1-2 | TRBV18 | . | TGTGCCAGCTCACCGAAGGGAGATGGCTACACCTTC | CASSPKGDGYTF
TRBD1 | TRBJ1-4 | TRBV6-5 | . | TGTGCCAGCAGCCAAGGACAGGGGAATGAAAAACTGTTTTTT | CASSQGQGNEKLFF
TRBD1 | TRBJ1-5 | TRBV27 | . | TGTGCCAGCAGAGTCAGGGGGGAAGCTCAGCCCCAGCATTTT | CASRVRGEAQPQHF
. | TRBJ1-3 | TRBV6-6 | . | TGTGCCAGCAGGTGGGCAGACTCTGGAAACACCATATATTTT | CASRWADSGNTIYF
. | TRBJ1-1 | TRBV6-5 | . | TGTGCCAGCAGTTACGAGAGTTTAGCTGAAGCTTTCTTT | CASSYESLAEAFF
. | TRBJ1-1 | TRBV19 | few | TGTGCCAGTAGTATGCGGGGGGCCGAGACTGAAGCTTTCTTT | CASSMRGAETEAFF
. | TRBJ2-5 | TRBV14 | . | TGTGCCAGCAGCCAGGAGCAAGAGACCCAGTACTTC | CASSQEQETQYF
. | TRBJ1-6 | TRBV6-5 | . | TGTGCCAGCAGTTCAGGGGTCCTGGGTTCACCCCTCCACTTT | CASSSGVLGSPLHF
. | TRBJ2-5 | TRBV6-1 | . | TGTGCCAGCAGTGAAGCGCTTGGGGGCTCTCAAGAGACCCAGTACTTC | CASSEALGGSQETQYF
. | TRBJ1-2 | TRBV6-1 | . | TGTGCCAGCAGTGAAGCGGACAGATACTATGGCTACACCTTC | CASSEADRYYGYTF
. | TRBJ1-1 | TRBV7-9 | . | TGTGCCAGCAGCTCATCCGCAGAAAACACTGAAGCTTTCTTT | CASSSSAENTEAFF
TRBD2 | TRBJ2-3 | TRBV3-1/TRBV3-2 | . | TGTGCCAGCAGCCAGGGACTAGCGGGGGACCGCACAGATACGCAGTATTTT | CASSQGLAGDRTDTQYF
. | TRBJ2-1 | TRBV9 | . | TGTGCCAGCAGCGTAGGGACAGTGTCCGTGGACAATGAGCAGTTCTTC | CASSVGTVSVDNEQFF
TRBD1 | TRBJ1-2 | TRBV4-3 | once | TGCGCCAGCAGCCAAGAGTCGGCAGGGGGCGGCTATGGCTACACCTTC | CASSQESAGGGYGYTF
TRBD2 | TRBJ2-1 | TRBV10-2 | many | TGCGCCAGCAGCATGGGACTAGACACCGCCGTAACCCATGTCTTC | CASSMGLDTAVTHVF
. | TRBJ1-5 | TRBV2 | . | TGTGCCAGCAGTGCCCCAAATCAGCCCCAGCATTTT | CASSAPNQPQHF
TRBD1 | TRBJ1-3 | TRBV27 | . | TGTGCCAGCAGTTTGACAGGGCCGTCTGGAAACACCATATATTTT | CASSLTGPSGNTIYF
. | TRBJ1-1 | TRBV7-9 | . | TGTGCCAGCAGTCTTCGATTGGCGCAGGCTGAAGCTTTCTTT | CASSLRLAQAEAFF
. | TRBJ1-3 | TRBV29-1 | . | TGCAGCGTTGAAAAACAGGGAATACCTGGAAACACCATATATTTT | CSVEKQGIPGNTIYF